Sequencing of this T cell receptor beta chain was carried out in a study of identical twins. Study findings and constraints: Conclusions were based on cross-sectional statistical analysis, without following the same donors.

TCRdb reprocessed the 5' RACE reads with MiXCR, giving one entry per CDR3 protein. The data show 400,000 to 600,000 distinct CDR3 sequences, 20% to 25% seen once. As regards this clonotype: Its specificity is unknown.

This CDR3 is 16 amino acids long. V dropped 1 base and J dropped 4; count of bases not matched to a gene: 6. From germline, CDR1 is SGHRS and CDR2 YFSETQ. The sample was also reused in another study, on yellow fever vaccine responses in identical twins.

V and J are TRBV5-1 and TRBJ2-2; TRBD1 matches 8 bases. Material for sequencing was CD4+ T cells sorted from blood. The origin of this receptor is a woman aged 18-29 years in good health. The CDR3 sequence: CASSLTGQGGTGELFF. Here the CDR3 DNA reads TGCGCCAGCAGCTTGACTGGACAGGGTGGCACCGGGGAGCTGTTTTTT.